These T cell receptor beta chains were read from a single sample in a study of OX40 agonist ivuxolimab in advanced cancers. Measured with immunoSEQ multiplex PCR; TCRdb has only the in-frame clones, and not every one. This sample carries 70,000 to 85,000 clones, just over 90% of them seen once, and the ten largest clones take around 4.4%. The source was CD4+ or CD8+ T cells sorted from blood, collected in a trial of the OX40 agonist ivuxolimab. Receptors originate from an adult with an advanced solid tumor such as melanoma, head and neck, liver or kidney cancer. Each CDR3 is given with its conserved first and last residue. D genes are given only for firm matches. Clone size is given for some rows only: seen once, a few or many times, or a class if the clone is expanded.

j_call	clone_size	d_call	v_call	cdr3_nt	cdr3_aa
TRBJ2-7	-	TRBD2	TRBV7-2	TGTGCCAGCAGCCAGGCCCCCCCTGCGGGAGGTCTATCCTACGAGCAGTACTTC	CASSQAPPAGGLSYEQYF
TRBJ2-7	-	-	TRBV11-3	TGTGCCAGCAGCAGCCCCCGGGAGCCGGACGAGCAGTACTTC	CASSSPREPDEQYF
TRBJ2-7	-	-	TRBV28	TGTGCCAGCAGTTTTGGAGCAGCGGTTGAGCAGTACTTC	CASSFGAAVEQYF
TRBJ1-1	once	-	TRBV6-6	TGTGCCAGCCTTAAGGGGAGGAACACTGAAGCTTTCTTT	CASLKGRNTEAFF
TRBJ2-2	-	-	TRBV30	TGTGCCTGGAGTGTATCCGGGACCGGGGAGCTGTTTTTT	CAWSVSGTGELFF
TRBJ1-1	-	-	TRBV2	TGTGCCAGCCACGACGCTGAAGCTTTCTTT	CASHDAEAFF
TRBJ1-2	-	-	TRBV19	TGTGCCACCACGCGGGAGGGTGTAAACTATGGCTACACCTTC	CATTREGVNYGYTF
TRBJ1-2	-	-	TRBV6-5	TGTGCCAGCGCACAAGACAGTAACTATGGCTACACCTTC	CASAQDSNYGYTF
TRBJ1-3	-	-	TRBV19	TGTGCCAGTACTCAAGGCCGGTTCTCTGGAAACACCATATATTTT	CASTQGRFSGNTIYF
TRBJ1-1	-	-	TRBV6-5	TGTGCCAGCAGCCCCACCCGGGGGAGGGCGACTGAAGCTTTCTTT	CASSPTRGRATEAFF
TRBJ2-3	-	-	TRBV7-9	TGTGCCAGCAGCCGCCCGATCAGCACAGATACGCAGTATTTT	CASSRPISTDTQYF
TRBJ2-7	-	-	TRBV7-2	TGTGCCAGCAGCTTAGGAGGGTCGGGGAACTACGAGCAGTACTTC	CASSLGGSGNYEQYF
TRBJ2-7	-	-	TRBV19	TGTGCCAGTAGTCTCCAATTTGGGACCGGGACCACCTACGAGCAGTACTTC	CASSLQFGTGTTYEQYF
TRBJ1-2	-	-	TRBV28	TGTGCCAGCAGTTTGGAGTCGTTTCCGAGACGGGACTATGGCTACACCTTC	CASSLESFPRRDYGYTF
TRBJ1-5	-	-	TRBV7-9	TGTGCCAGCAGCTTTGGGGGGGGTCAGCCCCAGCATTTT	CASSFGGGQPQHF
TRBJ2-7	-	TRBD1	TRBV6-5	TGTGCCAGCAGTCCCGGGACAGGGAGTTGGTACTTC	CASSPGTGSWYF
TRBJ2-7	-	-	TRBV11-3	TGTGCCAGCAGTTCCACCGCGGAGAGTAGGTACTTC	CASSSTAESRYF
TRBJ2-4	-	-	TRBV19	TGTGCCAGTAGTATAGTGGCAGAGATAGCCAAAAACATTCAGTACTTC	CASSIVAEIAKNIQYF
TRBJ1-5	-	-	TRBV6-5	TGTGCCAGCAGCAACCTCGGGAATCAGCCCCAGCATTTT	CASSNLGNQPQHF